This paragraph covers one TCR beta chain sequence. The antigen this receptor binds is unknown. Per-base qualities were not stored, and no clone one base away is much larger. This record belongs to a study of blood T cell repertoires in COVID-19 (dated by TCRdb to between 2020 and 2021). Background for the entire study: Samples covering the acute and convalescent phases of COVID-19 were provided by collaborators in the United States, Italy and Spain. The prospective study material was composed of cDNA or gDNA derived from T cells, B-cell-depleted T cells, or PBMCs. Deeply sampled blood TCRbeta repertoires from subjects exposed to, actively infected with, or recovered from COVID-19 were included in the dataset. The repertoires were released in a freely available public database intended as a resource for research on the immune response to SARS-CoV-2. Samples came from the ongoing ImmuneRACE study (first 160 participants) plus 1,254 subjects from 6 global collaborators. Sample metadata almost always included a de-identified subject ID, COVID-19 status, age in years and sex. Where available, HLA class I and class II types were obtained from metadata supplied by the sample provider rather than from assay-based typing.

Broader findings and caveats from the paper: The quantity of clinical and demographic metadata differed by source and by participant and was supplied without curation.

One collaborating source in Seattle enrolled patients during active infection and followed them longitudinally through the course of disease. Each collaborating institution followed its own protocols to collect whole blood in K2EDTA tubes. For TCRbeta analysis, collaborators shipped samples as frozen whole blood, isolated PBMCs, or DNA extracted from either of those sample types. TCRbeta CDR3 regions were amplified from genomic DNA using the immunoSEQ Assay, a bias-controlled multiplex PCR. The study's processing was this. Nucleated cell counts per sample were estimated from amplification of reference gene primers within the assay. To quantify the absolute abundance of each unique TCRbeta CDR3 rearrangement, sequence reads were collapsed and filtered. For each sample, productive Simpson clonality was calculated as the square root of Simpson's diversity index over productive rearrangements. The table comes from immuneACCESS by way of TCRdb, which keeps in-frame sequences with V and J called. Part of the clones is missing from these tables; in studies checked, under half for an unresolved V gene and the rest for unknown reasons. From that table come the V and J calls and clone size; the DNA was used to work out D and trimming. The sample profile shows about 120,000 clones; around 81% of them were found once. The biggest ten clones account for approximately 18% of the sample.

The receptor's source is a man aged 30 to 39 with COVID-19, enrolled during active disease. The sample was peripheral blood.

The CDR3 reads CASSQKWPETSGSEADTQYF. The DNA sequence reads TGTGCCAGCAGCCAAAAATGGCCCGAGACTAGCGGGAGTGAGGCAGATACGCAGTATTTT. The chain links TRBV28 with TRBJ2-3, and 12 junctional nucleotides match TRBD2. From the germline V gene, CDR1 is MDHEN and CDR2 is SYDVKM. Ends trimmed: V by 6 bases, J by 4 bases; bases unmatched to a gene: 20. Counted from cysteine to phenylalanine, this CDR3 has 20 amino acids. Solely the CDR3 DNA is kept, with 60 bases framed from the first base. This CDR3, with the reference TRBV28 and TRBJ2-3 proteins standing in past its ends, gives the full variable domain DVKVTQSSRYLVKRTGEKVFLECVQDMDHENMFWYRQDPGLGLRLIYFSYDVKMKEKGDIPEGYSVSREKKERFSLILESASTNQTSMYLCASSQKWPETSGSEADTQYFGPGTRLTVL.